The following is a T cell receptor beta chain sequence with its context. Method: immunoSEQ multiplex PCR; TCRdb's copy keeps in-frame clones and lacks some. Of 450,000 or so clones detected, about 87% appear once; the ten largest clones hold 0.8% to 0.9%. The data belong to a study of blood T cell repertoires in COVID-19. About the study: Both acute and convalescent COVID-19 samples were obtained from the United States, Italy and Spain. In each case, the material was cDNA or gDNA derived from T cells, B-cell-depleted T cells, or PBMCs.

This sequence originates from a young man with COVID-19, enrolled during active disease. The sample consisted of peripheral blood.

CDR3 DNA: TGCGCCAGCAGTAGACAGGGAGCCGGGGAGCTGTTTTTT. Protein: CASSRQGAGELFF. The chain uses TRBV10-2 and TRBJ2-2, with 7 bases that match TRBD1. The CDR3 covers 13 residues. Germline V lookup: CDR1 WSHSY, CDR2 SAAADI. J lost 6 bases, V lost 5 bases, and 3 bases had no gene match.